This T cell receptor beta chain was obtained from a study of T cell repertoires in cytomegalovirus infection. Study as a whole: Public TCR beta signature analysis indicated the presence of both CMV infection and matching HLA type. Broader study findings: Carriers of CMV and the relevant HLA type were discriminated by public TCR beta frequency. There were HLA-C-restricted CMV-specific TCR beta clonotypes dominating the ex vivo response.

The CDR3 runs to 16 residues. From germline, CDR1 is SGHAT and CDR2 FQNNGV. The ends were cut back, 5 bases at V and 1 base at J, with 12 bases in the middle. From the reads, TCRdb called clonotypes with MiXCR, one entry per CDR3 protein. The table shows fewer than 550,000 distinct CDR3 sequences, with 30% to 40% occurring only once. Turning to this clonotype: The antigen is undetermined.

The V and J genes are TRBV11-2 and TRBJ1-6, with D perhaps TRBD1 (5 bases). This clonotype was obtained from a human donor in good health (CMV status not recorded). Some clones in this sample may be carry-over from other donors' samples. Specimen: PBMCs. For the CDR3, the DNA is TGTGCCAGCAGCGCATCGGGGGGATCCTATAATTCACCCCTCCACTTT. It specifies CASSASGGSYNSPLHF.